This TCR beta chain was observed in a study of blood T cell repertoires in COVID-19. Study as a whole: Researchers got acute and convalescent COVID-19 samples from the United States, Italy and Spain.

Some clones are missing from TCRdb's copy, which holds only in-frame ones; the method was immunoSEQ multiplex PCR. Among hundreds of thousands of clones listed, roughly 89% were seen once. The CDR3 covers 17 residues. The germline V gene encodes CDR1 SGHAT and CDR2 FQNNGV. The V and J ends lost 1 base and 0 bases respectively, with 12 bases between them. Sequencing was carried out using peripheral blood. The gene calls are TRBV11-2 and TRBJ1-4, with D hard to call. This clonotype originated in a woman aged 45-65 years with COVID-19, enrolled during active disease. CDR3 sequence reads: CASSLGVLLSTNEKLFF. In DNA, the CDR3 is TGTGCCAGCAGCTTAGGAGTCTTACTCTCAACTAATGAAAAACTGTTTTTT. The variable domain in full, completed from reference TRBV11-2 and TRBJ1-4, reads EAGVAQSPRYKIIEKRQSVAFWCNPISGHATLYWYQQILGQGPKLLIQFQNNGVVDDSQLPKDRFSAERLKGVDSTLKIQPAKLEDSAVYLCASSLGVLLSTNEKLFFGSGTQLSVL.